The T cell receptor (beta chain) under discussion was sequenced for a study of blood T cell repertoires in COVID-19. At the level of the study: Researchers got acute and convalescent COVID-19 samples from the United States, Italy and Spain. PBMCs, B-cell-depleted T cells, or T cells were the source of the cDNA or gDNA that made up the material.

The CDR3 has 13 amino acids. From germline, CDR1 is SGHNT and CDR2 YYREEE (reference sequence). V lost 5 bases to trimming and J lost 6 bases, with 14 bases between them. Sequencing was performed with immunoSEQ multiplex PCR; in TCRdb, only in-frame clones are kept and a portion is missing. The data show over 70,000 clones, roughly 79% seen once. The TCR was taken from a woman aged 80 or over with acute or convalescent COVID-19. This chain links TRBV5-4 with TRBJ1-1, with a possible D match to TRBD1 (5 bases). The sequencing input was peripheral blood. CDR3 loop: CASRGAPNPEAFF. The CDR3 coding sequence is TGTGCCAGCAGAGGGGCGCCCAACCCTGAAGCTTTCTTT.